These T cell receptor beta chains were read from a single sample in a study of blood T cells in healthy people across ages. TCRdb analysed the 5' RACE reads with MiXCR anew, one entry per CDR3 protein. This sample carries 600,000 to 1,000,000 distinct CDR3 sequences, approximately 25% of them seen once, and the ten largest clones take under 4%. This sample was also put to use in a study of T cells of mothers and their children.

The sample comprised blood. The receptors were sampled from a boy under 18 in good health. CDR3s include the opening cysteine and the closing phenylalanine or tryptophan. Fields, in order: CDR3 length, J gene, D gene, V gene, clone size, CDR3 protein, CDR3 DNA. A D gene is named only where the DNA matches it firmly. Rows may omit the clone size; those that give it use once, few, many or a size class.

>15|TRBJ1-4|TRBD1|TRBV20-1|.
CRARFTGEAREKLFF
TGCAGGGCTAGATTTACAGGGGAGGCTCGGGAAAAACTGTTTTTT
>15|TRBJ2-1|.|TRBV5-1|.
CASSLEPSSYSEQFF
TGCGCCAGCAGCTTGGAGCCTAGCTCCTACAGTGAGCAGTTCTTC
>8|TRBJ2-1|.|TRBV7-9|.
CASSLVFF
TGTGCCAGCAGCCTGGTGTTCTTC
>13|TRBJ1-2|TRBD1|TRBV24-1|.
CATQAGGWAGYTF
TGTGCCACCCAAGCAGGGGGCTGGGCCGGCTACACCTTC
>14|TRBJ2-7|.|TRBV3-1|.
CASSQDGGEYEQYF
TGTGCCAGCAGCCAAGATGGCGGCGAATACGAGCAGTACTTC
>15|TRBJ1-1|TRBD1|TRBV20-1|few
CSAKDPRGLSTEAFF
TGCAGTGCGAAAGATCCAAGGGGGCTAAGCACTGAAGCTTTCTTT
>14|TRBJ2-2|TRBD1|TRBV29-1|.
CSALPGDSVGELFF
TGCAGCGCCTTACCCGGGGACAGTGTCGGGGAGCTGTTTTTT
>15|TRBJ2-5|.|TRBV7-8|.
CASSFASGTKETQYF
TGTGCCAGCAGCTTTGCAAGCGGTACAAAAGAGACCCAGTACTTC
>15|TRBJ1-2|.|TRBV4-3|.
CASSQVAGSGYGYTF
TGCGCCAGCAGCCAAGTCGCGGGCAGCGGGTATGGCTACACCTTC
>13|TRBJ2-4|.|TRBV6-5|few
CATSTLAKNIQYF
TGTGCCACCAGCACGTTAGCCAAAAACATTCAGTACTTC
>14|TRBJ1-2|.|TRBV29-1|few
CSVVQASQQGGYTF
TGCAGCGTTGTCCAGGCTTCGCAACAGGGTGGCTACACCTTC
>12|TRBJ2-7|.|TRBV7-9|few
CASSLLGNEQYF
TGCGCCAGCAGCTTGTTAGGAAACGAGCAGTACTTC
>15|TRBJ2-5|.|TRBV5-1|few
CASSLVLGVYETQYF
TGCGCCAGCAGCTTGGTATTGGGGGTCTATGAGACCCAGTACTTC
>12|TRBJ1-5|.|TRBV20-1|.
CSASSGAQPQHF
TGCAGTGCTAGTTCCGGAGCCCAGCCCCAGCATTTT
>16|TRBJ1-2|TRBD1|TRBV7-9|few
CASSPQMGQGDYGYTF
TGTGCCAGCAGCCCCCAAATGGGACAGGGGGACTATGGCTACACCTTC
>16|TRBJ2-1|TRBD2|TRBV7-2|.
CASSLAGTSGANEQFF
TGTGCCAGCAGCCTAGCCGGGACTAGCGGGGCTAATGAGCAGTTCTTC
>15|TRBJ2-1|TRBD2|TRBV7-2|.
CASSQTSGSYNEQFF
TGTGCCAGCAGTCAGACTAGCGGGAGCTACAATGAGCAGTTCTTC
>17|TRBJ2-5|.|TRBV27|.
CASSLAASAGSLGEQCF
TGTGCCAGCAGCCTCGCAGCCTCGGCAGGCTCCCTCGGAGAGCAGTGCTTC
>15|TRBJ2-7|.|TRBV4-3|few
CASSQEVSEGYEQYF
TGCGCCAGCAGCCAAGAAGTGTCTGAGGGTTACGAGCAGTACTTC
>15|TRBJ2-5|TRBD1|TRBV28|few
CASSYLQGGQETQYF
TGTGCCAGCAGTTATCTACAGGGGGGTCAAGAGACCCAGTACTTC
>14|TRBJ2-5|.|TRBV29-1|once
CSVEDGLDQETQCF
TGCAGCGTTGAAGATGGGCTGGACCAAGAGACCCAGTGCTTC
>15|TRBJ2-1|TRBD2|TRBV7-9|.
CASSIAGGPGNEQFF
TGTGCCAGCAGCATAGCGGGAGGGCCCGGGAATGAGCAGTTCTTC
>15|TRBJ2-1|TRBD1|TRBV7-9|.
CASSLTRTGDNEQFF
TGTGCCAGCAGCCTTACCCGGACAGGGGACAATGAGCAGTTCTTC
>16|TRBJ2-5|.|TRBV7-2|.
CASSLEGGQPLETQYF
TGTGCCAGCAGCTTAGAGGGGGGCCAACCCCTCGAGACCCAGTACTTC
>14|TRBJ1-5|.|TRBV20-1|.
CSARREVLNQPQHF
TGCAGTGCTAGGCGCGAGGTTTTGAATCAGCCCCAGCATTTT
>13|TRBJ2-7|TRBD2|TRBV29-1|few
CSVAASGEDEQYF
TGCAGCGTTGCGGCTAGCGGGGAGGACGAGCAGTACTTC
>13|TRBJ2-5|TRBD2|TRBV13|many
CASSPRLAETQYF
TGTGCCAGCAGCCCAAGACTAGCGGAGACCCAGTACTTC
>12|TRBJ2-3|.|TRBV7-9|many
CASSLAPDTQYF
TGTGCCAGCAGCTTAGCGCCAGATACGCAGTATTTT